Sequencing of this T cell receptor (beta chain) was carried out in a study of Ad26.COV2.S vaccination and SARS-CoV-2 variants. On the study more broadly: Once or twice, 56 days apart, Ad26.COV2.S was delivered intramuscularly.

The CDR3 totals 17 residues. The ends were cut back, 5 bases at V and 3 bases at J, with 17 bases in the middle. Germline loops: CDR1 SGHVS, CDR2 FQNEAQ. This clone was found once. The sample's treatment: 15 to 20 received Ad26.COV2.S at low or high dose, single or two shots; five or six received placebo; per-sample allocation not given. Day 63 after the first injection of vaccine or placebo was the sampling time. Sequenced by immunoSEQ multiplex PCR; TCRdb stores in-frame clones only, minus some. The sample comprises about half a million clones, 89% of which are singletons, and around 1.6% rests with the top ten.

The chain recombines TRBV7-8 with TRBJ2-6; D is possibly TRBD1 (6 bases). Sequenced here: peripheral blood, sampled in a trial of Ad26.COV2.S vaccine versus placebo. This TCR was recovered from a person between 18 and 65 years old who received the Ad26.COV2.S COVID-19 vaccine or a placebo. CDR3 protein: CASSKTGYGFGANVLTF. The CDR3 nucleotides are TGTGCCAGCAGCAAGACAGGATACGGCTTTGGGGCCAACGTCCTGACTTTC.